This T cell receptor (beta chain) was captured by sequencing in a study of blood T cell repertoires in COVID-19. Study summary: Sources were T cells, B-cell-depleted T cells, or PBMCs; the material itself was cDNA or gDNA.

Participants were aged roughly 18 to 90 years, lived in some 23 US areas, and enrolled virtually. This table comes from immunoSEQ multiplex PCR, and its TCRdb copy is limited to in-frame clones, with some not included. This sample has some 350,000 clones, with roughly 87% found just once. There are 13 residues in the CDR3. Germline V gene sequence: CDR1 KGHSH, CDR2 LQKENI. Deletions cut 6 bases from V and 3 bases from J, with 12 bases between. The sequenced material came from PBMCs or T cells enriched from blood (not recorded which). This clonotype was obtained from a young woman who had recovered from COVID-19. This chain connects TRBV18 to TRBJ2-7, with D possibly matching TRBD1 (7 bases). DNA for the CDR3: TGTGCCAGCTCCCCGGGGGACAGCTACGAGCAGTACTTC. Protein sequence: CASSPGDSYEQYF.